Described below is a single T cell receptor (beta chain) sequence and its context. No antigen is known for it. One base away there is no much larger clone; base qualities are not given. Reading from cysteine to phenylalanine, the CDR3 counts 16 amino acids. Kept here is only the CDR3 DNA, which spans 48 bases and is read in frame from base 1. Here V drops 4 bases and J drops 4 bases, and the junction holds 7 bases not matched to any gene. For CDR1 and CDR2, the germline V gene lists KGHDR and SFDVKD. Collaborating institutions collected whole blood in K2EDTA tubes following their own protocols. For TCRbeta analysis, collaborators shipped samples in one of three forms: frozen whole blood, isolated PBMCs, or DNA extracted from either of those sample types. The data originate from a study of blood T cell repertoires in COVID-19 (dated by TCRdb to 2019 to 2021). For the wider study: Samples from collaborators originated in the United States, Italy and Spain and spanned both the acute and convalescent phases of COVID-19. The prospective study material was composed of cDNA or gDNA derived from T cells, B-cell-depleted T cells, or PBMCs. The dataset comprised deeply sampled blood TCRbeta repertoires from subjects exposed to, actively infected with, or recovered from COVID-19. A freely available public database, intended as a resource for researchers studying the immune response to SARS-CoV-2, is where the repertoires were released. The samples were drawn from two sources: the first 160 participants of the ongoing ImmuneRACE study, and 1,254 subjects contributed by 6 global collaborators. Sample metadata almost always included a de-identified subject ID, COVID-19 status, age in years and sex. HLA class I and class II types, where available, came from metadata supplied by the sample provider rather than from assay-based typing. Points the paper makes about the study in general: Clinical and demographic metadata were provided uncurated, with the amount varying by source and participant.

TCRbeta CDR3 regions were amplified from genomic DNA using the immunoSEQ Assay, a bias-controlled multiplex PCR. Per the original workflow: The number of nucleated cells in each sample was estimated from the amplification of reference gene primers within the assay. Sequence reads were collapsed and filtered to measure the absolute abundance of every unique TCRbeta CDR3 rearrangement. For each sample, productive Simpson clonality was calculated by taking the square root of Simpson's diversity index across productive rearrangements. The table was pulled from immuneACCESS by TCRdb, which kept in-frame rearrangements only. Such tables lose some clones; where checked, under half of the loss comes from unresolved V genes, and the rest has no known cause. Clone size and the V and J calls come from that table; the DNA yielded D and trimming. The sample table shows 75,000 or so clones, and around 80% are seen once. Roughly a tenth of the sample rests with the top ten.

The TCR was taken from a man between 60 and 75 years old with acute or convalescent COVID-19. Sequencing used peripheral blood. The chain is made from TRBV24-1 and TRBJ2-3; 10 bases in the middle match TRBD1. CDR3 region: CATSDPGQGNPDTQYF. The base sequence is TGTGCCACCAGTGACCCGGGACAGGGGAACCCAGATACGCAGTATTTT.